This section outlines one T cell receptor beta chain sequence together with its context. At one end, the junction sequence differs from germline, possibly due to a read error. For naive CD8 T cells, sorting used the CD8+CD4-CCR7+CD45RA+ phenotype. Via MiXCR, TCRdb re-called the PCR reads, giving one row per CDR3 protein. Counted here are 300,000 to 350,000 distinct CDR3 sequences, over 20% occurring once; the ten biggest clones make up 0.81%. These data originate in a study of molecular identifiers for immune sequencing clone quantification. CDR1 and CDR2 (germline): MGHRA, YSYEKL. CDR3 length equals 16 residues.

This chain links TRBV4-1 with TRBJ2-7, with D perhaps matching TRBD1 (6 bases). The receptor comes from a human donor in good health. Some libraries in this study had Jurkat cell RNA spiked in. The sample was naive CD8+ T cells from blood, with Jurkat cell RNA spiked in. Indicated subset: FACS-sorted CD8+CD4-CCR7+CD45RA+ naive T cells. In DNA, the CDR3 is TGCGCCGGCAGCCTCTTACAAGGTGCAGGGGACTACGAGCAGTACTTC. Translating gives CAGSLLQGAGDYEQYF.